The source of this TCR beta chain is a study of blood T cells in healthy people across ages. This clonotype turned up a few times. This CDR3 spans 13 amino acids. V was clipped by 1 base and J by 8 bases, with 12 bases between them. Germline CDR1 reads DFQATT; CDR2 reads SNEGSKA (reference sequence). Through a sample-barcoded 5' primer and a J-beta primer mix, a second PCR was run for roughly 6 to 12 cycles. Each CDR3 protein is one row after TCRdb ran MiXCR on the 5' RACE reads. The table records 700,000 or so distinct CDR3 sequences, about a fifth of them present only once. The chain combines TRBV20-1 with TRBJ1-3; maybe TRBD1 (5 bases). The TCR sequence derives from a man between 65 and 80 years old in good health. Sequenced material: blood. The CDR3 is CSARGGEADTIYF. The CDR3 nucleotides are TGCAGTGCTAGAGGAGGGGAAGCCGACACCATATATTTT.